This TCR beta chain emerged from a study of blood T cell repertoires in COVID-19. Across the whole study: The cDNA or gDNA used as material had been derived from T cells, B-cell-depleted T cells, or PBMCs.

The V and J ends lost 3 bases and 3 bases respectively, with 14 bases between them. This CDR3 contains 16 residues. In germline, CDR1 is LNHDA, CDR2 SQIVND (reference sequence). This clone was found once. TCRdb's copy holds only in-frame clones and misses some; the assay was immunoSEQ multiplex PCR. This sample has around 60,000 clones; about four fifths occur once, and the top ten carry around 32%. The gene calls are TRBV19 and TRBJ1-4, with D uncertain. This TCR derives from a human donor in a cohort sampled during active COVID-19. The sequenced sample consisted of peripheral blood. The CDR3 spells CASSISTTTPNEKLFF. CDR3 in DNA: TGTGCCAGTAGTATCTCGACAACGACACCTAATGAAAAACTGTTTTTT.